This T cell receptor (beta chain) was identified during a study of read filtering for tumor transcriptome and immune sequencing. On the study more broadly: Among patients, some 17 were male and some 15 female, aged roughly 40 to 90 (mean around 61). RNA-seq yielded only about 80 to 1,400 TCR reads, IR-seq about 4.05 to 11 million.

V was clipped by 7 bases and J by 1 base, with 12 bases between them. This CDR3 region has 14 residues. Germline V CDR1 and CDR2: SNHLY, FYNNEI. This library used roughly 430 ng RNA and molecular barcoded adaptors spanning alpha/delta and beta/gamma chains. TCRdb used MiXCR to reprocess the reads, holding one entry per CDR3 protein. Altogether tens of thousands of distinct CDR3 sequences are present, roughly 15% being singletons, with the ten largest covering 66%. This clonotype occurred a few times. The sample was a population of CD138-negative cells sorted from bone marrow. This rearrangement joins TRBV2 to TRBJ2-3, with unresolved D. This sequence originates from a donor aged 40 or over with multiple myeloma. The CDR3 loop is CASILGWGTDTQYF. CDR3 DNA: TGTGCCAGCATACTGGGTTGGGGCACAGATACGCAGTATTTT.